This T cell receptor beta chain appears in the sequencing data of a study of blood T cell repertoires in COVID-19. Overall study context: PBMCs, B-cell-depleted T cells, or T cells were the source of the cDNA or gDNA that made up the material.

Germline values: CDR1 ENHRY, CDR2 SYGVKD. CDR3 length: 16 amino acids. The V end lost 0 bases, the J end lost 1 base, and 10 bases lay between the germline ends. The data were produced by immunoSEQ multiplex PCR, yet TCRdb's version contains in-frame clones alone and is incomplete. This sample has some 490,000 clones, with about nine tenths found just once. This clonotype was sampled from a woman aged 55-69 years who had recovered from COVID-19. Sequencing was carried out using PBMCs or T cells enriched from blood (not recorded which). The chain joins TRBV10-3 to TRBJ1-5; perhaps TRBD1 as D (5 bases). The CDR3 here is CAISESGQGSNQPQHF. DNA of the CDR3: TGTGCCATCAGTGAGTCGGGGCAGGGAAGCAATCAGCCCCAGCATTTT.